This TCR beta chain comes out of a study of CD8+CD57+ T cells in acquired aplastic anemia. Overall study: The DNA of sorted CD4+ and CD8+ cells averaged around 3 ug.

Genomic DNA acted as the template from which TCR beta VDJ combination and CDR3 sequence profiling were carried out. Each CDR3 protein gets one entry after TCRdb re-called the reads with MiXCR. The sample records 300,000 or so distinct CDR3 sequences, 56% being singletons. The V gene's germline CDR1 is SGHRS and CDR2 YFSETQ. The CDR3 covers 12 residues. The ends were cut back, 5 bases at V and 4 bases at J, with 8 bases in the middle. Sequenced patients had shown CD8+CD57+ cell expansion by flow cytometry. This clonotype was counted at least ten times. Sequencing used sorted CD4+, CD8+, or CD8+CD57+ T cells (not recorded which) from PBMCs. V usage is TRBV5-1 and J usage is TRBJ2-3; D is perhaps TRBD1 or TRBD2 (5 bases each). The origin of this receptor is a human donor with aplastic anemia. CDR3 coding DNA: TGCGCCAGCAGAGGGGACCCAGATACGCAGTATTTT. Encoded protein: CASRGDPDTQYF.